The 3 T cell receptor beta chains reported below all come from one sample, sequenced in a study of regulatory T cells in long-lasting Graves disease. For TCR beta, libraries came from iRepertoire HTBI primers and Arm-PCR of CDR3 regions. TCRdb independently ran MiXCR on the multiplex PCR reads; one entry per CDR3 protein. The data show 530,000 or so distinct CDR3 sequences, approximately 13% seen once. As to time point: newly diagnosed GD, antithyroid drugs for less than 3 months. RNA extracted from PBMCs served as the sequencing template. These data also featured in a second study, about T cells in Graves' hyperthyroidism and ophthalmopathy.

The sequencing used peripheral blood mononuclear cells (PBMCs), collected at new diagnosis, from a patient treated with antithyroid drugs. The receptors were gathered from a young man with Graves disease.

The rearrangement links TRBV20-1 to TRBJ2-5; the match to TRBD1 covers 8 bases. Germline-derived CDR1 and CDR2 are DFQATT and SNEGSKA (reference sequence). CDR3 length equals 14 residues. Trimming at V came to 1 base and at J to 4 bases, leaving 5 bases not matched to a gene. DNA for the CDR3: TGCAGTGCTAGAGGGACAGGGTTTTTAGAGACCCAGTACTTC. Protein: CSARGTGFLETQYF.

Concerning this clonotype itself: Possible read error: a much larger clone is one base away. The genes are TRBV5-5 and TRBJ2-1; 8 positions match TRBD1. The DNA end favors TRBJ2-5, so the J call may be wrong. There are 16 residues in the CDR3. Per the germline V gene, CDR1 is SGHKS and CDR2 is YYEKEE (reference sequence). CDR3 sequence reads: CASSLSPGQVEETQYF. As DNA, the CDR3 is TGTGCCAGCAGCTTAAGCCCGGGACAGGTGGAAGAGACCCAGTACTTC.

This clonotype was seen a handful of times. V is TRBV7-2 and J is TRBJ1-6; TRBD1 might be the D (5 bases). This CDR3 is built from 14 residues. The V gene's germline CDR1 is SGHTA and CDR2 FQGNSA. The V end lost 6 bases, the J end lost 6 bases, and 12 bases lay between the germline ends. This chain's CDR3 is CASRHRTTNSPLHF. The DNA for the CDR3 is TGTGCCAGCAGACATCGGACAACTAATTCACCCCTCCACTTT.